Detailed here is one TCR beta chain. Assay: immunoSEQ multiplex PCR; the TCRdb copy retains only in-frame clones and omits some. Altogether around 99,000 clones are present, around nine tenths being singletons, with the ten largest covering around 17%. The data originate from a study of control samples from healthy donors and cancer patients. The CDR3 runs 12 residues. The V end was cut by 3 bases, the J end by 12 bases, with 15 bases between. Germline CDR1 MGHDK, CDR2 SYGVNS. The receptor comes from a woman aged 50 to 60 in good health. The sample comprised blood. The V and J genes are TRBV25-1 and TRBJ2-7, with D hard to call. DNA for the CDR3: TGTGCCAGCAGTGATCAGTTGTTAACTTCGTACTTC. The encoded protein is CASSDQLLTSYF.